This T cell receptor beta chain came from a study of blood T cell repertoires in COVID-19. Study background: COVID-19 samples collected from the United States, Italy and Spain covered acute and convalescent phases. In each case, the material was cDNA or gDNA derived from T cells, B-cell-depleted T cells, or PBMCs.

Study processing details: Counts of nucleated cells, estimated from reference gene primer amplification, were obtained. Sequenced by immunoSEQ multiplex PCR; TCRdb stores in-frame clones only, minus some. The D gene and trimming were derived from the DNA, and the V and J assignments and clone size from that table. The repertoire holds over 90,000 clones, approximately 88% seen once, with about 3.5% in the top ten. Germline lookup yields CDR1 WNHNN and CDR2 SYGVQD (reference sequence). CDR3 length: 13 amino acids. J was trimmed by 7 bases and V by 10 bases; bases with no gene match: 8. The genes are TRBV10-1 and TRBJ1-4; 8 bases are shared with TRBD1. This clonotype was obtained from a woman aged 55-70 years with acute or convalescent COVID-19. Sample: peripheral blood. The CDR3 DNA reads TGCGCCAACCTGACAGGGGTTCGTGAAAAACTGTTTTTT. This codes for CANLTGVREKLFF.